These 2 T cell receptor beta chains share one sample of origin, sequenced in a study of regulatory T cells in long-lasting Graves disease. According to the study, TCR beta libraries were built with iRepertoire HTBI primers and CDR3-region Arm-PCR. TCRdb called the multiplex PCR reads again in MiXCR, with one record for every CDR3 protein. The sample holds fewer than 450,000 distinct CDR3 sequences, about 25% seen once. The time point: persistent/refractory GD, antithyroid drugs over 5 years with positive TRAb. The authors made the TCR library using RNA they extracted from PBMCs. Sequencing used peripheral blood mononuclear cells (PBMCs), obtained when the disease was refractory, from a patient treated with antithyroid drugs. Receptors were obtained from a female donor with Graves disease.

The chain carries TRBV18 and TRBJ1-4; 7 bases fit TRBD1. V gave up 2 bases and J gave up 7 bases; unmatched junction bases: 7. Germline-derived CDR1 and CDR2 are KGHSH and LQKENI. The length of the CDR3 is 15 residues. DNA for the CDR3: TGTGCCAGCTCACCAAGGGACAGCCTTTCTGAAAAACTGTTTTTT. Residues: CASSPRDSLSEKLFF.

This clonotype has just a few counts. Here the CDR3 reads CASSLAGTHSYNEQFF. The CDR3 coding sequence is TGCGCCAGCAGCTTGGCCGGGACACACTCCTACAATGAGCAGTTCTTC. The rearrangement joins TRBV5-1 to TRBJ2-1; the D gene is possibly TRBD1 (6 bases). Trimming took off 0 bases at V and 0 bases at J, with 10 bases between the two ends. This CDR3 comprises 16 residues. Germline values: CDR1 SGHRS, CDR2 YFSETQ. Full variable domain (remainder filled in from reference TRBV5-1 and TRBJ2-1): KAGVTQTPRYLIKTRGQQVTLSCSPISGHRSVSWYQQTPGQGLQFLFEYFSETQRNKGNFPGRFSGRQFSNSRSEMNVSTLELGDSALYLCASSLAGTHSYNEQFFGPGTRLTVL.